The source of this T cell receptor beta chain is a study of vaccination effects on CD4 cells after COVID-19. Study details: Before any sequencing was done, the ViraFEST assay used viral peptide pools to expand antigen-specific CD4+ T cells.

CDR3 length: 14 amino acids. Germline lookup yields CDR1 MNHEY and CDR2 SVGAGI. V was cut by 7 bases and J by 3 bases, with 14 bases left in between. Cultured cells yielded isolated CD4+ T cells after 10 days. Note on this clone: Its specificity is unknown.

Here immunoSEQ multiplex PCR was the method, and the copy in TCRdb shows in-frame clones only, minus some. The data show 70,000 or so clones, 75% to 80% seen once. Specimen: CD4+ T cells from PBMCs cultured without peptide, collected before COVID-19 vaccination. This receptor was obtained from a human donor who received a COVID-19 vaccine. The V and J genes are TRBV6-5 and TRBJ2-3; possibly TRBD2 for D (7 bases). In nucleotides, the CDR3 is TGTGCCAGCACCCGGGGGGCGGTAACAGATACGCAGTATTTT. Its protein is CASTRGAVTDTQYF.